This T cell receptor (beta chain) stems from a study of blood T cell repertoires in COVID-19. Study overall: The United States, Italy and Spain supplied acute and convalescent COVID-19 samples. The cDNA or gDNA used as material had been derived from T cells, B-cell-depleted T cells, or PBMCs.

How the authors handled the data: Amplification of reference gene primers was used by the study to estimate nucleated cell counts. The data were produced by immunoSEQ multiplex PCR, yet TCRdb's version contains in-frame clones alone and is incomplete. That table gives V, J and clone size, and the DNA gave D and trimming. Of some 130,000 clones listed, 75% to 90% are singletons. Trimming took off 3 bases at V and 3 bases at J, with 8 bases between the two ends. The CDR3 covers 13 residues. Germline CDR1 and CDR2: GTSNPN and SVGIG (reference sequence). The TCR was taken from a man between 60 and 75 years old with active or convalescent COVID-19. Sequencing input: peripheral blood. The J gene is TRBJ1-4, the V gene TRBV30, with D unclear. The CDR3 coding sequence is TGTGCCTGGAGATCGTCGGCTAATGAAAAACTGTTTTTT. It codes for CAWRSSANEKLFF.